Below, 25 T cell receptor beta chains from the same sample are listed, as sequenced in a study of shared clonotypes between healthy human individuals. Sequenced by immunoSEQ multiplex PCR; TCRdb stores in-frame clones only, minus some. The profile shows 1,100,000 or so clones, approximately 80% of them singletons. Sequencing input: memory CD4+ T cells from PBMCs. Subset denoted: CD45RA-negative fraction. The receptors come from a man younger than 30 in good health. Some clones in this sample may be carry-over from other donors' samples.

The chain's CDR3 is CASSQEGREWRGSPLHF. The CDR3 region has the DNA TGCGCCAGCAGCCAAGAAGGCAGGGAATGGAGAGGATCACCCCTCCACTTT. The V and J genes are TRBV4-1 and TRBJ1-6, with a possible D match to TRBD1 (5 bases). The CDR3 extends over 17 amino acids. Trimming pared 0 bases from V and 10 bases from J, leaving 19 bases between. Per the germline V gene, CDR1 is MGHRA and CDR2 is YSYEKL.

CDR3 loop: CASSQAPGDEQFF. In DNA, the CDR3 is TGCGCCAGCAGCCAAGCGCCGGGGGATGAGCAGTTCTTC. The chain employs TRBV4-3 and TRBJ2-1; a weak D match, TRBD2 (6 bases). The germline V and J ends were trimmed by 1 base and 8 bases, with 9 bases remaining between them. This CDR3 has 13 residues. CDR1 LGHNA and CDR2 YSLEER come from the germline V gene.

The V gene is TRBV6-5, the J gene TRBJ1-1; D is ambiguous. This CDR3 is 14 amino acids long. CDR1 is MNHEY, CDR2 SVGAGI, per germline. Trimming left V 8 bases short and J 4 bases short, with 17 bases between. CDR3 coding DNA: TGTGCCAGCCAATCAGCGTCCCTGCCCACTGAAGCTTTCTTT. Encoded protein: CASQSASLPTEAFF.

The chain has TRBV4-3 and TRBJ2-7; D gene ambiguous. Germline V CDR1 and CDR2: LGHNA, YSLEER. The CDR3 has 15 residues. The V end was cut by 1 base, the J end by 2 bases, with 12 bases between. The CDR3 sequence is CASSQVSYSTYEQYF. CDR3 DNA: TGCGCCAGCAGCCAAGTCAGCTACTCAACCTACGAGCAGTACTTC.

This sequence joins TRBV6-1 and TRBJ2-7, with 7 bases identical to TRBD1. The CDR3 consists of 14 residues. From germline, CDR1 is MNHNS and CDR2 SASEGT. The V and J ends lost 7 bases and 3 bases, in that order; junction bases with no gene match: 9. Here the CDR3 reads CASKARDRNYEQYF. As DNA, the CDR3 is TGTGCCAGCAAGGCCCGGGACAGAAACTACGAGCAGTACTTC.

The chain employs TRBV5-1 and TRBJ2-1; TRBD2 agrees at 7 bases. This CDR3 is built from 15 residues. Germline V lookup: CDR1 SGHRS, CDR2 YFSETQ. The trim removed 3 bases at V and 5 bases at J, leaving 8 bases unmatched. The CDR3 is CASSSRGGSDNEQFF. The DNA for the CDR3 is TGCGCCAGCAGCTCGCGAGGCGGGAGTGACAATGAGCAGTTCTTC.

Turning to this clone: Additional DNA sequences in this sample encode the identical CDR3. V gene TRBV11-3 combines with J gene TRBJ2-2; no clear D. Between the trimmed V and J ends, which lost 5 bases and 6 bases, there was a span of 7 bases. The CDR3 covers 12 residues. CDR1 is SGHNT and CDR2 is YENEEA in the germline V gene. CDR3 loop: CASSPPAGELFF. The CDR3, as DNA: TGTGCCAGCAGCCCTCCGGCCGGGGAGCTGTTTTTT.

This clone has more than one count but fewer than ten. This chain connects TRBV7-9 to TRBJ2-1; 10 nucleotides line up with TRBD2. Per germline, CDR1 SEHNR and CDR2 FQNEAQ (reference sequence). V lost 0 bases to trimming and J lost 5 bases; unmatched junction nucleotides: 1. CDR3 length: 15 amino acids. The CDR3: CASSLALAGNNEQFF. CDR3 nucleotides: TGTGCCAGCAGCTTAGCACTAGCGGGAAACAATGAGCAGTTCTTC. Based on the CDR3 plus reference TRBV7-9 and TRBJ2-1, the full variable domain is DTGVSQNPRHKITKRGQNVTFRCDPISEHNRLYWYRQTLGQGPEFLTYFQNEAQLEKSRLLSDRFSAERPKGSFSTLEIQRTEQGDSAMYLCASSLALAGNNEQFFGPGTRLTVL.

This clone was seen only once. V is TRBV29-1 and J is TRBJ1-1; no clear D. V dropped 4 bases and J dropped 4 bases, with 13 bases sitting between them. The CDR3 extends over 13 amino acids. Looked up from germline, CDR1 is SQVTM and CDR2 is ANQGSEA. This chain's CDR3 is CSVGPYSGTEAFF. CDR3 DNA sequence: TGCAGCGTTGGACCGTACTCGGGCACTGAAGCTTTCTTT.

The CDR3 loop is CASSLLSGTEAFF. CDR3 in DNA: TGTGCCAGCAGCTTACTCTCTGGCACTGAAGCTTTCTTT. The chain joins TRBV7-2 to TRBJ1-1; D is unresolved. The CDR3 totals 13 residues. V was clipped by 2 bases and J by 4 bases, with 8 bases between them. Germline V gene lookup returns CDR1 SGHTA and CDR2 FQGNSA.

The chain links TRBV27 to TRBJ2-1; 12 bases are shared with TRBD2. The CDR3 totals 16 residues. J gave up 4 bases and V 5 bases, and 6 bases lay outside the gene matches. Germline-derived CDR1 and CDR2 are MNHEY and SMNVEV (reference sequence). The CDR3 coding sequence is TGTGCCAGCAGTCCGCGGACTAGCGGGGTATACAATGAGCAGTTCTTC. Residues: CASSPRTSGVYNEQFF.

CDR3 sequence reads: CASSFGVSYEQYF. The CDR3 coding sequence is TGTGCCAGCAGCTTTGGGGTATCCTACGAGCAGTACTTC. The chain combines TRBV7-2 with TRBJ2-7; D remains unclear. V was pared by 3 bases and J by 1 base, with 7 bases between. This CDR3 is 13 amino acids long. Germline CDR1 SGHTA, CDR2 FQGNSA.

This clone was seen a handful of times. V usage is TRBV12-5 and J usage is TRBJ2-2, with D possibly matching TRBD1 (5 bases). The CDR3 loop spans 15 amino acids. Trimming took 0 bases from V and 6 from J, leaving 11 bases between them. Per germline, CDR1 LGHNT and CDR2 FRNRAP. The CDR3: CASGLVGAGSGELFF. The DNA for the CDR3 is TGTGCTAGTGGTTTGGTAGGGGCAGGGTCCGGGGAGCTGTTTTTT.

CDR3 bases: TGTGCCTGGGCCCCCGACAGCGCTTATTATGGCTACACCTTC. Residues: CAWAPDSAYYGYTF. The chain links TRBV30 to TRBJ1-2; TRBD1 might be the D (5 bases). This CDR3 spans 14 amino acids. The germline V and J ends were trimmed by 5 bases and 5 bases, with 18 bases remaining between them. In germline, CDR1 is GTSNPN, CDR2 SVGIG (reference sequence).

This chain joins TRBV4-1 and TRBJ1-1; D is ambiguous. CDR1 MGHRA and CDR2 YSYEKL come from the germline V gene. CDR3 length equals 14 residues. The V end lost 0 bases, the J end lost 1 base, and 6 bases lay between the germline ends. CDR3: CASSQDVSNTEAFF. The DNA of the CDR3 is TGCGCCAGCAGCCAAGATGTCTCGAACACTGAAGCTTTCTTT.

V and J are TRBV15 and TRBJ2-2, with TRBD1 as a possible D gene (6 bases). Trimming removed 5 bases from V and 2 bases from J, with 9 bases in between. Germline CDR1 is LNHNV and CDR2 is YYDKDF (reference sequence). The CDR3 extends over 14 amino acids. In DNA, the CDR3 is TGTGCCACCAGCGGACAGCGTAACACCGGGGAGCTGTTTTTT. Translated: CATSGQRNTGELFF.

The chain carries TRBV19 and TRBJ2-7; 8 bases agree with TRBD2. Germline CDR1 LNHDA, CDR2 SQIVND (reference sequence). Germline trimming cut 3 bases from V and 4 bases from J; bases unmatched to any gene: 2. The CDR3 has 13 amino acids. CDR3 sequence: CASSISGRYEQYF. As DNA, the CDR3 is TGTGCCAGTAGTATCAGCGGGAGATACGAGCAGTACTTC.

V usage is TRBV7-8 and J usage is TRBJ1-2; TRBD1 might be the D (5 bases). The CDR3 length is 17 residues. CDR1 is SGHVS and CDR2 is FQNEAQ in the germline V gene. Trimming left V 5 bases short and J 4 bases short, with 23 bases between. The CDR3 protein is CASSDNTPGKRLYGYTF. The CDR3 DNA is TGTGCCAGCAGCGACAACACACCAGGGAAGAGGCTCTATGGCTACACCTTC.

This clone was counted many times. The CDR3 nucleotides read TGCGCCAGCAGCTTGGACTGGTTAGGGAGCTCTGGAAACACCATATATTTT. Protein: CASSLDWLGSSGNTIYF. This chain joins TRBV5-1 and TRBJ1-3; unclear D gene. V was shortened by 0 bases and J by 0 bases, with 13 bases between the two germline ends. CDR1 SGHRS and CDR2 YFSETQ come from the germline V gene. CDR3 length: 17 amino acids.

The chain has TRBV7-2 and TRBJ1-4, with 8 nucleotides matching TRBD1. V dropped 8 bases and J dropped 7; count of bases not matched to a gene: 9. CDR1 and CDR2 from the germline V gene are SGHTA and FQGNSA. There are 14 residues in the CDR3. CDR3 nucleotide sequence: TGTGCCAGCGGTCGACAGGGGAGTGGTGAAAAACTGTTTTTT. Protein: CASGRQGSGEKLFF.

In its sample, this clone was seen once. In DNA form, the CDR3 reads TGTGCCAGCAGTGAACTATATACGCAGTATTTT. Translated, it gives CASSELYTQYF. The V call is TRBV6-1, the J call TRBJ2-3, with no clear D. V was trimmed by 2 bases and J by 7 bases, leaving 4 bases between them. The germline V gene encodes CDR1 MNHNS and CDR2 SASEGT. The CDR3 runs to 11 residues.

Worth noting for this clone: Just one base apart from a much larger clone, this may be a read error. The chain is built from TRBV28 and TRBJ1-5; D is ambiguous. The V end lost 5 bases, the J end lost 4 bases, and 6 bases lay between the germline ends. In germline, CDR1 is MDHEN, CDR2 SYDVKM. The CDR3 is 12 residues long. As DNA, the CDR3 is TGTGCCAGCAGTGAGGAGAATCAGCCCCAGCATTTT. It yields the protein CASSEENQPQHF.

The chain uses TRBV27 and TRBJ2-7, with TRBD1 matching 7 bases. CDR1 and CDR2 (germline): MNHEY, SMNVEV (reference sequence). This CDR3 spans 15 amino acids. The J segment lost 4 bases and the V segment lost 3 bases, leaving 9 bases of the junction unmatched. The CDR3 sequence: CASSFSGTAPYEQYF. The CDR3 coding sequence is TGTGCCAGCAGTTTTTCCGGGACAGCCCCTTACGAGCAGTACTTC.

Remarks on this clone: The sample contains more than one DNA sequence encoding this CDR3. The chain carries TRBV9 and TRBJ2-5; D is tentatively TRBD1 or TRBD2 (5 bases each). Germline values: CDR1 SGDLS, CDR2 YYNGEE. Trimming took 0 bases from V and 5 from J, leaving 8 bases between them. CDR3 size: 13 residues. The CDR3, as DNA: TGTGCCAGCAGCGTAGATCGGGGCGAGACCCAGTACTTC. Amino acids: CASSVDRGETQYF.

The CDR3 is CASSSASALVNEKLFF. CDR3 in DNA: TGTGCCAGCAGTTCAGCCTCAGCGCTTGTAAATGAAAAACTGTTTTTT. This rearrangement joins TRBV7-9 to TRBJ1-4; D is unresolved. From germline, CDR1 is SEHNR and CDR2 FQNEAQ (reference sequence). Trimming removed 6 bases from V and 5 bases from J, with 19 bases in between. This CDR3 has 16 residues.